One T cell receptor (beta chain) is described in this entry. The antigen is not known. The data belong to a study of type 1 and type 2 diabetes patients. Whole-study context: CD4+ or CD8+ T cells were positively selected from PBMCs with microbeads.

The study, taken as a whole, reports: Some HECs seen only in T1D might also appear in more T2D or control samples.

Germline V gene data show CDR1 as SGHNT and CDR2 as YYREEE (reference sequence). The CDR3 is made up of 16 amino acids. V shed 1 base and J shed 0 bases, with 13 bases lying between them. Amplification started from genomic DNA. Amplification of the beta chain CDR3 used 30 forward and 13 reverse multiplex primers. Via MiXCR, TCRdb re-called the multiplex PCR reads, giving one row per CDR3 protein. The data hold under 300,000 distinct CDR3 sequences, with roughly 50% observed a single time. Donors had no other autoimmune disease or infection in four weeks. Sequenced: peripheral blood mononuclear cells (PBMCs). The chain uses TRBV5-4 and TRBJ1-1, with D unclear. The TCR was taken from a man younger than 35 with type 2 diabetes. CDR3 coding DNA: TGTGCCAGCAGCTTGAAACGGGAGTTCATGAACACTGAAGCTTTCTTT. This gives the protein CASSLKREFMNTEAFF.